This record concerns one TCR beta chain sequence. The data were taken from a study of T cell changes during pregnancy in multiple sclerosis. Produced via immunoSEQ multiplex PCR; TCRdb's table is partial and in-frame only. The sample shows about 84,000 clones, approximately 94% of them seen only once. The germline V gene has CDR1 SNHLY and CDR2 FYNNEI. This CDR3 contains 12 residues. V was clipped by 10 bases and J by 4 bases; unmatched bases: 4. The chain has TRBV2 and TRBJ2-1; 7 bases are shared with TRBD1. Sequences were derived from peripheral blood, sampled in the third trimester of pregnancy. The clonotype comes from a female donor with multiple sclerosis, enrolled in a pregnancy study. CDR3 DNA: TGTGCCACGCACAGGGGTTACAATGAGCAGTTCTTC. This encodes CATHRGYNEQFF.